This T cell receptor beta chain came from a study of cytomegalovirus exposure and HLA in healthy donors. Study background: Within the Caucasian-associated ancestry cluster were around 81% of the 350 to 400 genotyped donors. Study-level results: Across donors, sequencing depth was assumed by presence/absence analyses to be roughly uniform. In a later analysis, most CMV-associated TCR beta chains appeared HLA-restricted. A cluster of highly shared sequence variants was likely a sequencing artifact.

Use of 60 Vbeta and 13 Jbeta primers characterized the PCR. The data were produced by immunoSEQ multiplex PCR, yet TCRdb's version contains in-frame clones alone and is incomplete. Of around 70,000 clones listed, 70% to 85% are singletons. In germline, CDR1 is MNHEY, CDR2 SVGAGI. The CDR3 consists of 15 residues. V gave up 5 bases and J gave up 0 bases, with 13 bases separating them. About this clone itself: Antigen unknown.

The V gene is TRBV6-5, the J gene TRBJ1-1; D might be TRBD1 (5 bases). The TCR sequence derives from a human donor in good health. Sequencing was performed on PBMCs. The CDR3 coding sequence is TGTGCCAGCAGTCCTGACAGCTACATGAACACTGAAGCTTTCTTT. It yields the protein CASSPDSYMNTEAFF.